These 24 T cell receptor beta chains originate from one sample sequenced in a study of T cells in women clearing cervical HPV infection. Assay: immunoSEQ multiplex PCR; the TCRdb copy retains only in-frame clones and omits some. Across some 20,000 clones, the top ten clones capture roughly 14% of the sample. Input material: blood buffy coat. These receptors were taken from a woman between 18 and 70 years old with a cervical HPV16 infection that either progressed to CIN3+ or cleared (not recorded which).

Comment on this clone: Coverage ceases 3 residues before the CDR3 finishes, and the germline J gene fills in the end. The rearrangement uses TRBV6-2 or TRBV6-3 and TRBJ1-5; D is undetermined. The CDR3 has 17 amino acids. Germline V gene sequence: CDR1 MNHEY, CDR2 SVGEGT. V shed 2 bases and J shed 0 bases, with 14 bases lying between them. The CDR3 sequence: CASSYGQERYSNQPQHF. CDR3 DNA, as far as it was read: TGTGCCAGCAGTTACGGTCAGGAGAGGTATAGCAATCAGCCC.

Note on this clone: The CDR3 goes on 3 residues after the read ends, and that part is filled in from the germline J gene. This chain joins TRBV7-2 and TRBJ1-6; possible D gene TRBD1, 5 bases. Germline V gives CDR1 SGHTA, CDR2 FQGNSA. V lost 1 base and J 9 bases, leaving 13 bases between the germline ends. CDR3 length: 15 residues. CDR3 in amino acids: CASSLVGAGRSPLHF. The sequenced part of the CDR3 DNA is TGTGCCAGCAGCTTAGTAGGGGCAGGGCGTTCACCC.

Judged by frequency, this clone is medium-sized. The read terminates 3 residues before the CDR3 end, so the remaining end is supplied by the germline J gene. The J gene is TRBJ2-3, the V gene TRBV6-2 or TRBV6-3, with D perhaps matching TRBD2 (7 bases). The V end was cut by 8 bases, the J end by 0 bases, with 15 bases between. The CDR3 is 15 residues long. From germline, CDR1 is MNHEY and CDR2 SVGEGT. The part of the CDR3 DNA that was read is TGTGCCAGCGCCCATGCGGGGGCGAGCACAGATACG. The encoded protein is CASAHAGASTDT. The complete CDR3 sequence is CASAHAGASTDTQYF.

Notes on this clone: The CDR3 end falls 3 residues outside the read, so it is completed with the germline J gene. The chain uses TRBV10-1 and TRBJ1-1; a weak D match, TRBD1 (5 bases). The length of the CDR3 is 14 residues. Germline CDR1 WNHNN, CDR2 SYGVQD (reference sequence). CDR3 DNA (partial): TGCGCCAGCAGCCCCGGACTAGAGGACAATGAG. As protein: CASSPGLEDNE. The entire CDR3 sequence reads CASSPGLEDNEAFF.

Details on this clone: The sequenced fragment ends 3 residues before the CDR3 boundary, so the rest is inferred from the germline J gene. The chain couples TRBV18 to TRBJ2-7; 7 bases match TRBD1. The CDR3 has 16 amino acids. The ends lost 3 bases at V and 2 bases at J; junction bases unmatched: 10. From germline, CDR1 is KGHSH and CDR2 LQKENI. Incomplete CDR3 DNA: TGTGCCAGCTCACCGCAACCGGGACAGCAACCCTACGAG. Encoded protein: CASSPQPGQQPYE. The full CDR3 protein is CASSPQPGQQPYEQYF.

Concerning this clone: Read sequence stops 3 residues before the CDR3 end, and the germline J gene provides the missing end. The chain recombines TRBV5-4 with TRBJ2-3; D gene uncertain. Germline CDR1 is SGHNT and CDR2 is YYREEE (reference sequence). With 1 base removed from V and 0 bases from J, the gap between germline ends came to 9 bases. The CDR3 consists of 15 residues. CDR3 region: CASSLSLRSTDTQYF. CDR3 DNA, as far as it was read: TGTGCCAGCAGCTTGAGCTTACGTAGCACAGATACG. The full variable domain, with the rest looked up from reference TRBV5-4 and TRBJ2-3, is ETGVTQSPTHLIKTRGQQVTLRCSSQSGHNTVSWYQQALGQGPQFIFQYYREEENGRGNFPPRFSGLQFPNYSSELNVNALELDDSALYLCASSLSLRSTDTQYFGPGTRLTVL.

As regards this clone: The read ends 3 residues shy of where the CDR3 ends; the end is completed using the germline J gene. This chain uses TRBV5-6 with TRBJ1-3; D is possibly TRBD1 (5 bases). The CDR3 has 13 amino acids. Germline CDR1 SGHDT, CDR2 YYEEEE. Deletions cut 0 bases from V and 8 bases from J, with 9 bases between. The CDR3 loop reads CASSLVREDTIYF. The CDR3 bases that were read are TGTGCCAGCAGCTTGGTCAGGGAGGACACC.

In regard to this clone: The read ends 3 residues before the CDR3 terminus; that terminus is restored from the germline J gene. This sequence joins TRBV20-1 and TRBJ2-1, with 10 bases lining up with TRBD2. The germline V gene has CDR1 DFQATT and CDR2 SNEGSKA (reference sequence). This CDR3 comprises 15 residues. V trimming: 6 bases; J trimming: 8 bases; junction bases outside the gene matches: 13. The covered CDR3 bases are TGCAGTGCCACCGACGAGCGGGGGGGCGTAGATGAG. Amino acids: CSATDERGGVDE. The whole CDR3 sequence is CSATDERGGVDEQFF.

Note on this clone: The CDR3 end falls 3 residues outside the read, so it is completed with the germline J gene. J is TRBJ2-5 and V is TRBV20-1; 14 nucleotides agree with TRBD2. The CDR3 is made up of 16 amino acids. Germline V gene data show CDR1 as DFQATT and CDR2 as SNEGSKA (reference sequence). The chain's CDR3 is CSARIAGTSGGLTQYF. The CDR3 bases that were read are TGCAGTGCTAGGATCGCCGGGACTAGCGGGGGCCTTACC.

Turning to this clone: The CDR3 end falls 3 residues outside the read, so it is completed with the germline J gene. The chain is built from TRBV2 and TRBJ1-4; 7 nucleotides line up with TRBD1. Germline V CDR1 and CDR2: SNHLY, FYNNEI. V lost 4 bases, J lost 0 bases, and 2 bases stayed unmatched. This CDR3 is 15 amino acids long. The CDR3 DNA, read in part, is TGTGCCAGCAGTGTGGGACAGTCAACTAATGAAAAA. This translates into CASSVGQSTNEK. The entire CDR3 protein is CASSVGQSTNEKLFF.

Remarks on this clone: The CDR3 is cut off 3 residues early in the read; its end comes from the germline J gene. V gene TRBV12-3 or TRBV12-4 combines with J gene TRBJ1-2, with 10 bases fitting TRBD1. This CDR3 spans 15 amino acids. CDR3 DNA, as far as it was read: TGTGCCAGCACCTCCAGGGGGGACAGGGGTATGGGC. Translation gives CASTSRGDRGMG. The full CDR3 reads CASTSRGDRGMGYTF.

Points on this clone: The DNA ends 3 residues before the CDR3 does, and the rest of the CDR3 is filled in from the germline J gene. V usage is TRBV9 and J usage is TRBJ2-1; no clear D gene. Trimming left V 0 bases short and J 3 bases short, with 4 bases between. The germline gives CDR1 SGDLS, CDR2 YYNGEE. This CDR3 is built from 13 residues. The CDR3 here is CASSVDYYNEQFF. CDR3 DNA, as far as it was read: TGTGCCAGCAGCGTAGACTACTACAATGAG.

About this clone: The read ends 3 residues early relative to the CDR3; the germline J gene fills the gap. V gene TRBV5-1 combines with J gene TRBJ1-3, with TRBD1 as a possible D gene (6 bases). The germline V gene has CDR1 SGHRS and CDR2 YFSETQ. V lost 0 bases to trimming and J lost 4 bases, with 11 bases between them. The CDR3 has 15 amino acids. Incomplete CDR3 DNA: TGCGCCAGCAGCTTGGGACAGGCTTCAGGAAACACC. It yields the protein CASSLGQASGNT. The whole CDR3 sequence is CASSLGQASGNTIYF.

As concerns this clone: The missing CDR3 end, 3 residues past where the read stops, is filled in from the germline J gene. This chain joins TRBV9 and TRBJ2-1; TRBD2 agrees at 8 bases. The ends lost 0 bases at V and 7 bases at J; junction bases unmatched: 6. CDR3 length: 15 amino acids. Per the germline V gene, CDR1 is SGDLS and CDR2 is YYNGEE. The CDR3 here is CASSVGAGAGNEQFF. CDR3 DNA, as far as it was read: TGTGCCAGCAGCGTAGGAGCGGGAGCTGGGAATGAG.

In terms of frequency, this clone is medium-sized (0.01 to 0.1%). The CDR3 is cut off 3 residues early in the read; its end comes from the germline J gene. The genes are TRBV19 and TRBJ1-4, with D perhaps TRBD1 (6 bases). CDR1 is LNHDA, CDR2 SQIVND, per germline (reference sequence). The CDR3 length is 16 residues. V gave up 1 base and J gave up 5 bases, with 14 bases separating them. The DNA read from the CDR3 is TGTGCCAGTAGTATAGCGGGGACAACAGCAAATGAAAAA. Amino acids: CASSIAGTTANEK. The whole CDR3 sequence is CASSIAGTTANEKLFF. Based on the CDR3 plus reference TRBV19 and TRBJ1-4, the full variable domain is DGGITQSPKYLFRKEGQNVTLSCEQNLNHDAMYWYRQDPGQGLRLIYYSQIVNDFQKGDIAEGYSVSREKKESFPLTVTSAQKNPTAFYLCASSIAGTTANEKLFFGSGTQLSVL.

CDR3 DNA (partial): TGTGCCTGGAGTACTCGACAGGGGAAGGAGACA. It codes for CAWSTRQGKET. The CDR3 as a whole reads CAWSTRQGKETAFF. The genes are TRBV30 and TRBJ1-1, with TRBD1 identical over 8 bases. With the read ending 3 residues before the CDR3 end, the germline J gene is used to fill in that end. Germline V CDR1 and CDR2: GTSNPN, SVGIG (reference sequence). The CDR3 length is 14 residues.

About this clone: The observed sequence ends 3 residues before the CDR3 terminus, with the missing tail filled in from the germline J gene. This chain joins TRBV12-3 or TRBV12-4 and TRBJ1-4, with D possibly TRBD1 on 5 matching bases. The CDR3 spans 14 residues. Trimming took off 5 bases at V and 10 bases at J, with 17 bases between the two ends. The CDR3 bases that were read are TGTGCCAGCAGTCCTGGCCAGGGTAAAAGAAAA. This codes for CASSPGQGKRK. In full, the CDR3 is CASSPGQGKRKLFF.

The CDR3 DNA, read in part, is TGTGCCAGCAGAGAGTCGGGGGGCTTCACCGGGGAG. Its translation is CASRESGGFTGE. The complete CDR3 protein is CASRESGGFTGELFF. The V call is TRBV2, the J call TRBJ2-2, with D perhaps matching TRBD2 (7 bases). The CDR3 goes on 3 residues after the read ends, and that part is filled in from the germline J gene. Per the germline V gene, CDR1 is SNHLY and CDR2 is FYNNEI. With 6 bases removed from V and 4 bases from J, the gap between germline ends came to 15 bases. The CDR3 has 15 amino acids.

CDR3 sequence reads: CASSETSGGADTYTF. The CDR3 DNA, read in part, is TGTGCCAGCAGTGAAACTAGCGGGGGGGCAGATACC. This sequence joins TRBV6-1 and TRBJ1-2; D may be TRBD1 (6 bases). The read terminates 3 residues ahead of where the CDR3 ends, so the germline J gene completes it. This CDR3 is 15 amino acids long. Germline V CDR1 and CDR2: MNHNS, SASEGT.

As regards this clone: Read coverage stops 3 residues before the CDR3 terminus; the germline J gene supplies the remainder. The chain couples TRBV10-2 to TRBJ2-3, with 14 bases identical to TRBD2. Trimming at V came to 8 bases and at J to 7 bases, leaving 11 bases not matched to a gene. CDR1 and CDR2 from the germline V gene are WSHSY and SAAADI. The CDR3 extends over 16 amino acids. CDR3 bases read: TGCGCCAGCCTTGAGACTAGCGGGGGGGCCAGGAATACG. Its translation is CASLETSGGARNT. The whole CDR3 protein is CASLETSGGARNTQYF.

The CDR3 spells CASSIRLAGEVKAGELFF. CDR3 DNA, as far as it was read: TGTGCCAGTAGTATTCGACTAGCGGGAGAGGTTAAGGCCGGGGAG. This chain links TRBV19 with TRBJ2-2, with 12 positions matching TRBD2. Read sequence stops 3 residues before the CDR3 end, and the germline J gene provides the missing end. The CDR3 contains 18 residues. Germline V gene sequence: CDR1 LNHDA, CDR2 SQIVND (reference sequence). Germline trimming cut 3 bases from V and 6 bases from J; bases unmatched to any gene: 11.

Remarks on this clone: The CDR3 is cut off 3 residues early in the read; its end comes from the germline J gene. This chain joins TRBV28 and TRBJ1-6, with 8 bases fitting TRBD1. Germline CDR1 and CDR2: MDHEN and SYDVKM. The CDR3 loop spans 14 amino acids. Losses at the gene ends were 5 bases for V and 11 bases for J; bases not matched to a gene: 8. The chain's CDR3 is CASSPGQGSTPLHF. CDR3 DNA (partial): TGTGCCAGCAGTCCTGGACAGGGTTCGACACCC.

Notes on this clone: Read data end 3 residues before the CDR3 end; the end is taken from the germline J gene. The V call is TRBV20-1, the J call TRBJ1-1; D gene unclear. The CDR3 is 12 residues long. Trimming removed 7 bases from V and 1 base from J, with 10 bases in between. The germline V gene has CDR1 DFQATT and CDR2 SNEGSKA (reference sequence). CDR3 DNA, as far as it was read: TGCAGTGTTATAGGGCCGAACACTGAA. It is translated as CSVIGPNTE. The entire CDR3 sequence reads CSVIGPNTEAFF.

Details on this clone: The observed sequence ends 3 residues before the CDR3 terminus, with the missing tail filled in from the germline J gene. The V gene is TRBV4-1, the J gene TRBJ2-7; 8 bases align to TRBD2. The germline V gene encodes CDR1 MGHRA and CDR2 YSYEKL. The CDR3 spans 18 residues. V gave up 2 bases and J gave up 2 bases; unmatched junction bases: 14. Partial CDR3 DNA: TGCGCCAGCAGCCAAAGTCCGCCCGTCAGCGGGAGACCCTACGAG. Its translation is CASSQSPPVSGRPYE. The whole CDR3 protein is CASSQSPPVSGRPYEQYF.